Below, one TCR beta chain is given with its context. The data belong to a study of cytomegalovirus exposure and HLA in healthy donors. At the level of the study: The early release's HLA-typed donors yielded about 85 million unique TCRs.

It was with 60 Vbeta and 13 Jbeta primers that the PCR ran. The method was immunoSEQ multiplex PCR; TCRdb's version includes in-frame clones alone and lacks a portion of them. This repertoire shows 160,000 or so clones, 75% to 90% found once; its top ten account for around 5%. CDR3 length: 11 amino acids. Per the germline V gene, CDR1 is GTSNPN and CDR2 is SVGIG (reference sequence). The trim removed 1 base at V and 11 bases at J, leaving 5 bases unmatched. Sequenced input: PBMCs. This chain connects TRBV30 to TRBJ2-7, with 7 positions matching TRBD1. This TCR was recovered from a man aged 25 to 45 in good health and CMV-seronegative. The CDR3 loop reads CAWSAGQPKYF. CDR3 sequence (DNA): TGTGCCTGGAGTGCGGGACAGCCGAAGTACTTC.